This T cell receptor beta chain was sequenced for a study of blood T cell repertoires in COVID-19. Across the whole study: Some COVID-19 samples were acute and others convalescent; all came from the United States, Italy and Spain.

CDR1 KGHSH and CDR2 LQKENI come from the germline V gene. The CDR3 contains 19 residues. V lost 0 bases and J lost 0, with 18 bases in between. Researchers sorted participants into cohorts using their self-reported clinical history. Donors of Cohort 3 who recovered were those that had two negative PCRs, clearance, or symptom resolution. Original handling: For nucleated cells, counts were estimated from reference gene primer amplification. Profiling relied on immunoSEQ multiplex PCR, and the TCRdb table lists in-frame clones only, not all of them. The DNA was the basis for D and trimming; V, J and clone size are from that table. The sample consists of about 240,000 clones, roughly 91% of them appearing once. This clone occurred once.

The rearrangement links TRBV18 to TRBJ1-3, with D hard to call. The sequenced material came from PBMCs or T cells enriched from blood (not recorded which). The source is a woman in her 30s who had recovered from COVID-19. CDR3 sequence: CASSPPLPNRHHSGNTIYF. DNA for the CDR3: TGTGCCAGCTCACCACCTTTACCTAATCGACACCACTCTGGAAACACCATATATTTT. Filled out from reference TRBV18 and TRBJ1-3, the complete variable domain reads NAGVMQNPRHLVRRRGQEARLRCSPMKGHSHVYWYRQLPEEGLKFMVYLQKENIIDESGMPKERFSAEFPKEGPSILRIQQVVRGDSAAYFCASSPPLPNRHHSGNTIYFGEGSWLTVV.